This entry lists 24 T cell receptor beta chains sequenced from one sample in a study of cytomegalovirus exposure and HLA in healthy donors. PCR amplification relied on 60 Vbeta primers (plus 13 Jbeta primers). Clones were sequenced by immunoSEQ multiplex PCR, and TCRdb holds only the in-frame ones, with some missing. This sample has 140,000 to 150,000 clones, with roughly 79% found just once. The material sequenced was PBMCs. These receptors all stem from a middle-aged woman in good health and CMV-seropositive.

The V gene is TRBV6-1, the J gene TRBJ2-7, with D perhaps TRBD1 (6 bases). Trimming removed 3 bases at V and 4 bases at J, with 10 bases between. The CDR3 runs 13 residues. Per the germline V gene, CDR1 is MNHNS and CDR2 is SASEGT. The CDR3 sequence is CASSEDSDYEQYF. The CDR3 DNA reads as TGTGCCAGCAGTGAGGACAGCGATTACGAGCAGTACTTC.

This clone turned up a few times. The rearrangement joins TRBV6-1 to TRBJ2-7, with TRBD2 matching over 7 bases. V shed 6 bases, J shed 0 bases, and the junction held 8 bases outside the gene matches. The CDR3 sequence is 15 residues long. Germline-derived CDR1 and CDR2 are MNHNS and SASEGT. CDR3 in DNA: TGTGCCAGCAGGAGCGGGACCGCGAGCTCCTACGAGCAGTACTTC. Protein: CASRSGTASSYEQYF.

This clone was counted once. The genes are TRBV5-1 and TRBJ2-5, with a tentative D call TRBD1 (6 bases). The CDR3 length is 14 residues. Trimming took off 2 bases at V and 4 bases at J, with 12 bases between the two ends. Germline CDR1 SGHRS, CDR2 YFSETQ. In DNA, the CDR3 is TGCGCCAGCAGCTTACAGGGATGGGGAGAGACCCAGTACTTC. Translating it yields CASSLQGWGETQYF.

The rearrangement joins TRBV5-1 to TRBJ1-6; 9 bases are a match to TRBD1. Germline trimming cut 4 bases from V and 9 bases from J; bases unmatched to any gene: 5. This CDR3 contains 14 residues. Germline CDR1 reads SGHRS; CDR2 reads YFSETQ. CDR3 amino acids: CASSPQGASSPLHF. The CDR3 DNA follows: TGCGCCAGCAGCCCACAGGGGGCAAGTTCACCCCTCCACTTT.

This clone has just a few counts. This chain connects TRBV6-6 to TRBJ1-1, with 7 bases aligning to TRBD1. CDR3 length: 14 residues. The V gene end was trimmed by 4 bases and the J gene end by 1 base; junction bases not matched to a gene: 3. The germline CDR1 and CDR2 sequences are MNHNY and SVGAGI (reference sequence). In DNA, the CDR3 is TGTGCCAGCAGTTCCCGACAGGGGAACACTGAAGCTTTCTTT. Its protein product is CASSSRQGNTEAFF.

This chain joins TRBV10-1 and TRBJ2-3; TRBD2 matches at 8 bases. Germline CDR1 WNHNN, CDR2 SYGVQD (reference sequence). This CDR3 is 14 amino acids long. J gave up 3 bases and V 5 bases, and 4 bases lay outside the gene matches. The CDR3 loop reads CASSRGLVTDTQYF. In DNA, the CDR3 is TGCGCCAGCAGTCGGGGACTAGTTACAGATACGCAGTATTTT.

This chain links TRBV28 with TRBJ1-2, with unresolved D. V was shortened by 3 bases and J by 5 bases, with 13 bases between the two germline ends. CDR1 MDHEN and CDR2 SYDVKM come from the germline V gene. This CDR3 spans 14 amino acids. The CDR3 reads CASSFSPLTYGYTF. CDR3 coding DNA: TGTGCCAGCAGTTTTAGCCCGTTAACTTATGGCTACACCTTC.

The chain is built from TRBV10-1 and TRBJ2-1, with 9 positions matching TRBD1. The CDR3 runs to 17 residues. V gave up 5 bases and J gave up 6 bases; unmatched junction bases: 14. The germline gives CDR1 WNHNN, CDR2 SYGVQD (reference sequence). The CDR3, as DNA: TGCGCCAGCAGTCCTAGTACCGGGACAGGGTCTTCCAATGAGCAGTTCTTC. Protein product: CASSPSTGTGSSNEQFF.

This clone was seen a handful of times. The V call is TRBV28, the J call TRBJ1-5, with TRBD1 matching over 9 bases. V was clipped by 8 bases and J by 5 bases; unmatched bases: 4. Germline V gene lookup returns CDR1 MDHEN and CDR2 SYDVKM. CDR3 length: 13 residues. The CDR3 here is CASVTGGHQPQHF. CDR3 in DNA: TGTGCCAGCGTGACAGGGGGTCATCAGCCCCAGCATTTT.

V gene TRBV7-2 combines with J gene TRBJ2-3; TRBD2 aligns across 15 bases. With 3 bases clipped from V and 2 bases from J, the junction kept 3 bases outside the gene matches. The CDR3 loop spans 17 amino acids. CDR1 SGHTA and CDR2 FQGNSA come from the germline V gene. CDR3 in DNA: TGTGCCAGCAGCTTGGGACTAGCGGGAGGCAACACAGATACGCAGTATTTT. Translating it yields CASSLGLAGGNTDTQYF.

V and J are TRBV5-1 and TRBJ1-1; D is possibly TRBD1 (6 bases). V was cut by 4 bases and J by 6 bases, with 16 bases left in between. The V gene's germline CDR1 is SGHRS and CDR2 YFSETQ. This CDR3 has 14 amino acids. The CDR3 DNA follows: TGCGCCAGCAGCCCAGCACAGGGATACGCTGAAGCTTTCTTT. Protein product: CASSPAQGYAEAFF.

About this clone: One end of the junction fails to match germline, which may point to a read error. J is TRBJ1-5 and V is TRBV7-9; D not resolved. Per germline, CDR1 SEHNR and CDR2 FQNEAQ (reference sequence). The CDR3 contains 14 residues. The CDR3 region has the DNA TGTACCAGCAGCTTTTCGGTGGGCAATCAGCCCCAGCATTTT. It translates to CTSSFSVGNQPQHF.

CDR3 in amino acids: CASRAISGSNQPQHF. CDR3 bases: TGTGCCAGCAGAGCAATTTCAGGGAGCAATCAGCCCCAGCATTTT. J is TRBJ1-5 and V is TRBV6-5, with a weak D call TRBD1 (5 bases). V was pared by 6 bases and J by 1 base, with 13 bases between. The CDR3 has 15 residues. The germline gives CDR1 MNHEY, CDR2 SVGAGI.

V is TRBV13 and J is TRBJ2-7, with 11 bases fitting TRBD2. V lost 2 bases to trimming and J lost 8 bases; unmatched junction nucleotides: 8. The CDR3 has 15 amino acids. CDR1 and CDR2 from the germline V gene are PRHDT and FYEKMQ (reference sequence). For the CDR3, the DNA is TGTGCCAGCAGCTTACCTAGCGGGGGGCAAACTCAGCAGTACTTC. Translated: CASSLPSGGQTQQYF.

The V gene is TRBV18, the J gene TRBJ2-5; D is possibly TRBD1 (5 bases). There are 15 residues in the CDR3. Per germline, CDR1 KGHSH and CDR2 LQKENI. V was shortened by 1 base and J by 1 base, with 10 bases between the two germline ends. The CDR3 reads CASSPLPTVQETQYF. Written as DNA, the CDR3 is TGTGCCAGCTCACCACTCCCGACAGTCCAAGAGACCCAGTACTTC.

This clone is a singleton in its sample. V usage is TRBV5-4 and J usage is TRBJ2-5; D is unclear. The ends were cut back, 2 bases at V and 3 bases at J, with 5 bases in the middle. CDR3 length: 12 amino acids. Germline lookup yields CDR1 SGHNT and CDR2 YYREEE (reference sequence). The CDR3 sequence is CASSFFEETQYF. CDR3 bases: TGTGCCAGCAGCTTCTTTGAAGAGACCCAGTACTTC.

This chain uses TRBV5-1 with TRBJ1-2, with TRBD1 identical over 9 bases. There are 15 residues in the CDR3. Per the germline V gene, CDR1 is SGHRS and CDR2 is YFSETQ. Trimming cost V 3 bases and J 6 bases; bases outside gene matches: 9. The CDR3 spells CASSSQGQGSDGYTF. The DNA of the CDR3 is TGCGCCAGCAGCTCCCAAGGACAGGGGTCTGATGGCTACACCTTC.

CDR3 sequence: CASSENPLRTGGPATNEKLFF. In nucleotides, the CDR3 is TGTGCCAGCAGTGAAAATCCATTAAGGACAGGGGGCCCAGCAACTAATGAAAAACTGTTTTTT. The chain combines TRBV6-1 with TRBJ1-4; 11 bases map to TRBD1. This CDR3 contains 21 residues. Germline CDR1 and CDR2: MNHNS and SASEGT. V lost 2 bases to trimming and J lost 0 bases; unmatched junction nucleotides: 14.

This chain connects TRBV6-1 to TRBJ2-1; 8 positions match TRBD1. The CDR3 has 14 residues. V was pared by 8 bases and J by 4 bases, with 7 bases of the junction left unmatched. The germline V gene encodes CDR1 MNHNS and CDR2 SASEGT. The CDR3 spells CASSRDRPYNEQFF. In DNA, the CDR3 is TGTGCCAGCTCCCGGGACAGGCCATACAATGAGCAGTTCTTC.

V and J are TRBV30 and TRBJ2-5, with a possible D match to TRBD2 (5 bases). The CDR3 runs to 13 residues. Trimming pared 2 bases from V and 1 base from J, leaving 8 bases between. Germline V gene lookup returns CDR1 GTSNPN and CDR2 SVGIG (reference sequence). CDR3 in DNA: TGTGCCTGGAGTAGCCTAGCCCAAGAGACCCAGTACTTC. Translation gives CAWSSLAQETQYF.

The chain combines TRBV5-1 with TRBJ1-1, with TRBD1 as a possible D gene (6 bases). The CDR3 has 18 amino acids. Trimming shortened V by 4 bases and J by 1 base, and 23 bases separated the two germline ends. Looked up from germline, CDR1 is SGHRS and CDR2 is YFSETQ. CDR3 region: CASSMKHDRQAKNTEAFF. CDR3 in DNA: TGCGCCAGCAGCATGAAGCATGACAGACAGGCTAAGAACACTGAAGCTTTCTTT.

The sample holds a few counts of this clone. The CDR3: CASSGVTPYSNQPQHF. The CDR3 bases are TGTGCCAGCAGTGGAGTGACACCTTATAGCAATCAGCCCCAGCATTTT. This chain uses TRBV6-1 with TRBJ1-5; no firm D call. Germline values: CDR1 MNHNS, CDR2 SASEGT. The CDR3 extends over 16 amino acids. Trimming removed 4 bases at V and 0 bases at J, with 13 bases between.

The V and J genes are TRBV7-6 and TRBJ1-6; D call uncertain. The CDR3 is made up of 14 amino acids. V dropped 1 base and J dropped 14 bases, with 15 bases sitting between them. Germline CDR1 is SGHVS and CDR2 is FNYEAQ. CDR3 coding DNA: TGTGCCAGCAGCTTAGACCACCACGAGGCAACCCTCCACTTT. Protein product: CASSLDHHEATLHF. The full variable domain, completed using reference TRBV7-6 and TRBJ1-6, is GAGVSQSPRYKVTKRGQDVALRCDPISGHVSLYWYRQALGQGPEFLTYFNYEAQQDKSGLPNDRFSAERPEGSISTLTIQRTEQRDSAMYRCASSLDHHEATLHFGNGTRLTVT.

This chain connects TRBV28 to TRBJ1-5; TRBD1 might be the D (6 bases). Between the trimmed V and J ends, which lost 5 bases and 0 bases, there was a span of 14 bases. The germline V gene has CDR1 MDHEN and CDR2 SYDVKM. This CDR3 is built from 16 residues. Here the CDR3 DNA reads TGTGCCAGCAGTATAGGGGACACCTATAGCAATCAGCCCCAGCATTTT. This encodes CASSIGDTYSNQPQHF. The variable domain in full, with the rest retrieved from reference TRBV28 and TRBJ1-5, is DVKVTQSSRYLVKRTGEKVFLECVQDMDHENMFWYRQDPGLGLRLIYFSYDVKMKEKGDIPEGYSVSREKKERFSLILESASTNQTSMYLCASSIGDTYSNQPQHFGDGTRLSIL.